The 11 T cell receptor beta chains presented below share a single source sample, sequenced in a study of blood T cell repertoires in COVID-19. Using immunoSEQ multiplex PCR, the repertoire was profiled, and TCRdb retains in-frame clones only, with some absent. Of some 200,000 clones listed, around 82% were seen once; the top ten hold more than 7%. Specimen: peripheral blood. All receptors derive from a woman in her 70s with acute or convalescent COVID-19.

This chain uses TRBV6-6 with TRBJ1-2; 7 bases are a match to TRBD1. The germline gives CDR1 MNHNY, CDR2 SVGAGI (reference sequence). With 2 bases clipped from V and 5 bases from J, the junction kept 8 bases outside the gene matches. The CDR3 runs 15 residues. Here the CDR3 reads CASSYRSGRGYGYTF. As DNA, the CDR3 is TGTGCCAGCAGTTACAGAAGTGGCAGGGGGTATGGCTACACCTTC.

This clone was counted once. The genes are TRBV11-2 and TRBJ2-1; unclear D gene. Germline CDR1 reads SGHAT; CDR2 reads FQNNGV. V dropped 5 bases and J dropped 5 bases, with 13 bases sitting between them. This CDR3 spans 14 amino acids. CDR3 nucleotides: TGTGCCAGCAGCCTACTTGACTGGAACAATGAGCAGTTCTTC. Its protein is CASSLLDWNNEQFF.

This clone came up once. The CDR3 DNA is TGCAGCGTCCCGGGACTAGCGGATGGGACCCAGTACTTC. It translates to CSVPGLADGTQYF. The J gene is TRBJ2-5, the V gene TRBV29-1, with 11 bases matching TRBD2. CDR3 size: 13 residues. Germline V lookup: CDR1 SQVTM, CDR2 ANQGSEA. V was pared by 6 bases and J by 7 bases, with 7 bases of the junction left unmatched.

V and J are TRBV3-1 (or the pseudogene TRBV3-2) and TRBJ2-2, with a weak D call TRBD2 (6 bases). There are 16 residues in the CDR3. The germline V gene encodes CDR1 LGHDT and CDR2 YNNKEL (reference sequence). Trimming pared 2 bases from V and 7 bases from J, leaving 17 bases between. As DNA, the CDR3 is TGTGCCAGCAGCCAAAACCGTGGAGGGGAAGGCGGGGAGCTGTTTTTT. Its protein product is CASSQNRGGEGGELFF.

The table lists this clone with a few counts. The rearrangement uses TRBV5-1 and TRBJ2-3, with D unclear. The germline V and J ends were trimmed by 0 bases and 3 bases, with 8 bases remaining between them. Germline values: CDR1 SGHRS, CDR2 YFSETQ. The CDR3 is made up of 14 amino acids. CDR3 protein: CASSLGSRTDTQYF. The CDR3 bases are TGCGCCAGCAGCTTGGGTTCTAGAACAGATACGCAGTATTTT.

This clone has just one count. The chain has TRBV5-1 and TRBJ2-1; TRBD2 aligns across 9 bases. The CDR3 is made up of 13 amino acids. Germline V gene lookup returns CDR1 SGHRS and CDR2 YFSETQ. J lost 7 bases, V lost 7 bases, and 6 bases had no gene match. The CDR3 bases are TGCGCCAGCGCCGCGGGGGGGCGGAATGAGCAGTTCTTC. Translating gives CASAAGGRNEQFF.

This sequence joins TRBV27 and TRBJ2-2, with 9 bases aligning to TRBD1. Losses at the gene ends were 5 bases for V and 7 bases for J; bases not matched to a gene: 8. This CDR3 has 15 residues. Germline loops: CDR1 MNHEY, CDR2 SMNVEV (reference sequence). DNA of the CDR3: TGTGCCAGCAGTACCCGGGACAGGGCTTTCGGGGAGCTGTTTTTT. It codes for CASSTRDRAFGELFF.

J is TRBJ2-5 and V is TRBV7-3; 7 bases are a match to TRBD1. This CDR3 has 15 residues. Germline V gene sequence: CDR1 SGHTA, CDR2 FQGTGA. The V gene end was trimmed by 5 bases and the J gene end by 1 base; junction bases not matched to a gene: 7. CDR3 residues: CASSPREGAQETQYF. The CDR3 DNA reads TGTGCCAGCAGCCCCAGAGAGGGGGCCCAAGAGACCCAGTACTTC.

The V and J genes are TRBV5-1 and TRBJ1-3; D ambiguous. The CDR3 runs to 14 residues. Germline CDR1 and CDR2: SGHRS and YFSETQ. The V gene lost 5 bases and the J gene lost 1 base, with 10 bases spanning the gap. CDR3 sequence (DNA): TGCGCCAGCAGAGTTAGTCCGTCTGGAAACACCATATATTTT. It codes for CASRVSPSGNTIYF.

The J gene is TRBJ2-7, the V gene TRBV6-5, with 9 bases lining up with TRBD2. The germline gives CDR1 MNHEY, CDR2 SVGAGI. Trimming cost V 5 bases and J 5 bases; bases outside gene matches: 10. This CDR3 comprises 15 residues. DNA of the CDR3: TGTGCCAGCAGTACAGGGAGCGGGGGGTCCCACGAGCAGTACGTC. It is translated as CASSTGSGGSHEQYV.

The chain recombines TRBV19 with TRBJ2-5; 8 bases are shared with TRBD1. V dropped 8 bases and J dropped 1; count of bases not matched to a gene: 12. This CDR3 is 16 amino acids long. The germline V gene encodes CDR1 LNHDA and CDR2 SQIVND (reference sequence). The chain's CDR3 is CASSISAQGAQETQYF. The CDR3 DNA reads TGTGCCAGTTCTATCTCGGCTCAGGGGGCCCAAGAGACCCAGTACTTC.